Below are 17 T cell receptor beta chains sequenced from a single sample in a study of low-dose radiotherapy and immunotherapy resistance in tumors. Stated time point: before trial treatment. First-strand cDNA relied on TRAV- and TRBV-specific primers spanning alpha and beta chains. Using a constant-region primer together with a V-primer adapter, TCRs were subjected to around 20 PCR cycles of amplification. TCRdb called the reads again in MiXCR, with one record for every CDR3 protein. The sample lists 60,000 to 90,000 distinct CDR3 sequences; roughly 30% were seen once. Sequences were derived from PBMCs, sampled before treatment. These receptors all stem from a female donor with ovarian cancer.

This clonotype was seen many times. V usage is TRBV12-3 or TRBV12-4 and J usage is TRBJ2-1, with TRBD2 matching over 7 bases. V lost 3 bases, J lost 0 bases, and 2 bases stayed unmatched. The CDR3 consists of 15 residues. CDR3 protein: CASSFGGSSYNEQFF. CDR3 nucleotides: TGTGCCAGCAGTTTTGGCGGGAGCTCCTACAATGAGCAGTTCTTC.

The table lists this clonotype with many counts. The CDR3 is CSVALAGGETQYF. In nucleotides, the CDR3 is TGCAGCGTTGCCCTAGCGGGGGGAGAGACCCAGTACTTC. This chain uses TRBV29-1 with TRBJ2-5; 11 bases agree with TRBD2. From germline, CDR1 is SQVTM and CDR2 ANQGSEA. J lost 4 bases, V lost 4 bases, and 2 bases had no gene match. This CDR3 is 13 amino acids long.

This chain joins TRBV5-1 and TRBJ2-3; 7 bases map to TRBD1. Germline V gene lookup returns CDR1 SGHRS and CDR2 YFSETQ. This CDR3 contains 16 residues. V shed 0 bases, J shed 6 bases, and the junction held 10 bases outside the gene matches. The CDR3 nucleotides read TGCGCCAGCAGCTTGGGCAACCGACAGGGACAGGATACGCAGTATTTT. Translating gives CASSLGNRQGQDTQYF.

This clonotype was seen many times. The chain has TRBV20-1 and TRBJ1-3, with D unresolved. The V gene's germline CDR1 is DFQATT and CDR2 SNEGSKA (reference sequence). V lost 0 bases and J lost 6, with 9 bases in between. The CDR3 extends over 13 amino acids. This chain's CDR3 is CSARDWEPNTIYF. In nucleotides, the CDR3 is TGCAGTGCTAGAGATTGGGAGCCAAACACCATATATTTT.

There are many counts of this clonotype. This rearrangement joins TRBV20-1 to TRBJ1-4, with TRBD1 as a possible D gene (5 bases). Trimming cost V 0 bases and J 9 bases, with 14 bases left between them. The CDR3 is 14 residues long. Germline V gene lookup returns CDR1 DFQATT and CDR2 SNEGSKA (reference sequence). This CDR3 is CSARDLGLTQKLFF. For the CDR3, the DNA is TGCAGTGCTAGAGATCTGGGACTAACACAAAAACTGTTTTTT.

The chain joins TRBV5-1 to TRBJ1-5; TRBD1 aligns across 7 bases. In germline, CDR1 is SGHRS, CDR2 YFSETQ. The CDR3 consists of 14 residues. After removal of 0 bases from V and 5 bases from J, the junction contained 2 bases not matched to a gene. CDR3 DNA: TGCGCCAGCAGCTTGGGGGGACAGCATCAGCCCCAGCATTTT. Its translation is CASSLGGQHQPQHF.

This rearrangement joins TRBV2 to TRBJ2-1; 16 bases are a match to TRBD2. CDR1 is SNHLY and CDR2 is FYNNEI in the germline V gene. This CDR3 has 17 residues. V lost 4 bases and J lost 6; bases outside the gene matches: 6. CDR3 in DNA: TGTGCCAGCAGTGGTGGGACTAGCGGGGGGGCTTTCAATGAGCAGTTCTTC. Its translation: CASSGGTSGGAFNEQFF.

In its sample, this clonotype was seen many times. The CDR3 DNA follows: TGTGCCTGGAGTCCTGGGACAGGGGGAAGCACAGATACGCAGTATTTT. It encodes CAWSPGTGGSTDTQYF. V usage is TRBV30 and J usage is TRBJ2-3; 11 bases are a match to TRBD1. The CDR3 totals 16 residues. V lost 2 bases and J lost 0; bases outside the gene matches: 4. From germline, CDR1 is GTSNPN and CDR2 SVGIG (reference sequence).

This clonotype was recorded at least ten times. The rearrangement links TRBV12-3 or TRBV12-4 to TRBJ1-1; the D gene is possibly TRBD1 (5 bases). Trimming cost V 3 bases and J 1 base, with 12 bases left between them. This CDR3 has 15 amino acids. CDR3 residues: CASSFHPGANTEAFF. In nucleotides, the CDR3 is TGTGCCAGCAGTTTTCACCCTGGGGCGAACACTGAAGCTTTCTTT.

This clonotype was seen ten or more times. The chain joins TRBV30 to TRBJ2-7; D is unresolved. Germline CDR1 GTSNPN, CDR2 SVGIG (reference sequence). The CDR3 extends over 11 amino acids. V lost 8 bases to trimming and J lost 3 bases, with 11 bases between them. The CDR3 reads CAGGTYYEQYF. The CDR3 region has the DNA TGTGCCGGCGGAACATACTACGAGCAGTACTTC.

This clonotype was detected a few times. Compared with germline, one end of the junction differs, possibly owing to a read error. The J gene is TRBJ1-4, the V gene TRBV5-1, with D unclear. Germline-derived CDR1 and CDR2 are SGHRS and YFSETQ. This CDR3 comprises 14 residues. CDR3: CASSRFSGWEKLFF. CDR3 bases: TGTGCCAGCAGCCGCTTTAGTGGTTGGGAAAAACTGTTTTTT.

This clonotype was recorded a few times. This chain uses TRBV6-6 with TRBJ2-5; no definite D call. CDR1 is MNHNY and CDR2 is SVGAGI in the germline V gene (reference sequence). CDR3 size: 15 residues. V shed 5 bases and J shed 4 bases, with 17 bases lying between them. CDR3 in amino acids: CASSIPAQLGETQYF. CDR3 nucleotide sequence: TGTGCCAGCAGTATTCCGGCACAGTTGGGAGAGACCCAGTACTTC.

This clonotype appeared many times. The chain employs TRBV24-1 and TRBJ2-2; unclear D gene. Germline V gene sequence: CDR1 KGHDR, CDR2 SFDVKD. The CDR3 runs to 15 residues. V dropped 5 bases and J dropped 5 bases, with 14 bases sitting between them. The CDR3 DNA is TGTGCCACCAGTGCGGCGGCCCTAGGGACCGGGGAGCTGTTTTTT. It specifies CATSAAALGTGELFF.

The chain links TRBV5-5 to TRBJ2-3, with D unresolved. Germline values: CDR1 SGHKS, CDR2 YYEKEE (reference sequence). CDR3 size: 11 residues. Trimming removed 6 bases from V and 1 base from J, with 3 bases in between. The chain's CDR3 is CASTRTDTQYF. The CDR3 DNA reads TGTGCCAGCACCCGCACAGATACGCAGTATTTT.

The chain employs TRBV6-1 and TRBJ2-5; 12 bases line up with TRBD2. The length of the CDR3 is 16 residues. Trimming took 6 bases from V and 3 from J; bases not matched to a gene: 8. Per the germline V gene, CDR1 is MNHNS and CDR2 is SASEGT. CDR3 coding DNA: TGTGCCAGCAGCTCCCCCGGACTAGCGGGAAAAGAGACCCAGTACTTC. Translating gives CASSSPGLAGKETQYF.

In its sample, this clonotype was seen many times. V gene TRBV7-2 combines with J gene TRBJ2-3; D is unclear. Trimming shortened V by 1 base and J by 8 bases, and 4 bases separated the two germline ends. CDR3 length: 11 amino acids. Germline V gene lookup returns CDR1 SGHTA and CDR2 FQGNSA. CDR3 in DNA: TGTGCCAGCAGCTTAGTCGGTACGCAGTATTTT. This codes for CASSLVGTQYF.

This clonotype was seen ten or more times. The V gene is TRBV28, the J gene TRBJ2-5, with D perhaps matching TRBD2 (6 bases). V was clipped by 5 bases and J by 3 bases, with 10 bases between them. The germline V gene encodes CDR1 MDHEN and CDR2 SYDVKM. The CDR3 length is 13 residues. CDR3 nucleotide sequence: TGTGCCAGCAGTAACCGACTAGAAGAGACCCAGTACTTC. Translating gives CASSNRLEETQYF. Together with reference TRBV28 and TRBJ2-5, the CDR3 gives the full variable domain: DVKVTQSSRYLVKRTGEKVFLECVQDMDHENMFWYRQDPGLGLRLIYFSYDVKMKEKGDIPEGYSVSREKKERFSLILESASTNQTSMYLCASSNRLEETQYFGPGTRLLVL.